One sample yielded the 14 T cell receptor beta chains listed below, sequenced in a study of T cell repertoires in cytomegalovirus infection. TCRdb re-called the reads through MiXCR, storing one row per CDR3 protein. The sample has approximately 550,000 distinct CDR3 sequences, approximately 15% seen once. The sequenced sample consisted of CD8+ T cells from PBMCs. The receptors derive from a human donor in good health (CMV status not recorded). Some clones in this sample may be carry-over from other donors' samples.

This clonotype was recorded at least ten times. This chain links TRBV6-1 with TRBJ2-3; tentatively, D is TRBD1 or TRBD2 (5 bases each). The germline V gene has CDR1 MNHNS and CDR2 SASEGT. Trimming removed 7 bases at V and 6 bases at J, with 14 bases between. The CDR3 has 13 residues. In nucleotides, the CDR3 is TGTGCCAGCATATTCGGGGCAGCGGATACGCAGTATTTT. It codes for CASIFGAADTQYF.

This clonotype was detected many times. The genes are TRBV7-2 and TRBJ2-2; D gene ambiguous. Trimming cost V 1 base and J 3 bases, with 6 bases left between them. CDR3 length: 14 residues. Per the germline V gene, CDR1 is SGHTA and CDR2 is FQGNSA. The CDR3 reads CASSLDSDTGELFF. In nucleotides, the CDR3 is TGTGCCAGCAGCTTAGACAGTGACACCGGGGAGCTGTTTTTT.

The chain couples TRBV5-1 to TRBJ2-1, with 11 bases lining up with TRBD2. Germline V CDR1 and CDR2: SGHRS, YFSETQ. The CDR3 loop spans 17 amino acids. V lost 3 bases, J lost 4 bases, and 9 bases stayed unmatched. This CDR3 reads CASSWVLAGGSYNEQFF. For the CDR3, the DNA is TGCGCCAGCAGCTGGGTTCTAGCGGGGGGCTCTTACAATGAGCAGTTCTTC.

In DNA form, the CDR3 reads TGCAGTGCTTATTACAGGGGCGGCGGGGAGCTGTTTTTT. This codes for CSAYYRGGGELFF. The J gene is TRBJ2-2, the V gene TRBV20-1, with 7 bases fitting TRBD1. J was trimmed by 7 bases and V by 5 bases; bases with no gene match: 7. From germline, CDR1 is DFQATT and CDR2 SNEGSKA (reference sequence). CDR3 length equals 13 residues.

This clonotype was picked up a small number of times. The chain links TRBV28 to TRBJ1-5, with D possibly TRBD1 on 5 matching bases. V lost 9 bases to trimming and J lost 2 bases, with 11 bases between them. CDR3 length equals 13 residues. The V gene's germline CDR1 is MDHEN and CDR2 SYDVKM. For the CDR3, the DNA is TGTGCCAGTCAGGGAGAGGGCAATCAGCCCCAGCATTTT. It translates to CASQGEGNQPQHF.

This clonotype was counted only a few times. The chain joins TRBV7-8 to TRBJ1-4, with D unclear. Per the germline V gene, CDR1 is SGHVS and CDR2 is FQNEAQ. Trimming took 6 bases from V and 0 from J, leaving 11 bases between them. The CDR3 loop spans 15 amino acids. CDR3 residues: CASREGGATNEKLFF. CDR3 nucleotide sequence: TGTGCCAGCAGGGAGGGCGGGGCAACTAATGAAAAACTGTTTTTT.

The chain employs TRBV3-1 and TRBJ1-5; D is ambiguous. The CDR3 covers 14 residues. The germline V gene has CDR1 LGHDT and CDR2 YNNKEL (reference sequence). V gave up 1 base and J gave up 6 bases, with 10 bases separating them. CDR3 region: CASSQGRNVQPQHF. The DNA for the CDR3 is TGTGCCAGCAGCCAAGGCCGGAACGTTCAGCCCCAGCATTTT.

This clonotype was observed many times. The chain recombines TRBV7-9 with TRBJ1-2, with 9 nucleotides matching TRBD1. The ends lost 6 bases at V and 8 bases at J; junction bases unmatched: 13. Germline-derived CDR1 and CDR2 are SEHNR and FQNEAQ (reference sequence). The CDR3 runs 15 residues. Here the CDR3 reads CASSRSPGQGEGYTF. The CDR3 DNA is TGTGCCAGCAGTCGAAGTCCGGGACAGGGCGAAGGCTACACCTTC.

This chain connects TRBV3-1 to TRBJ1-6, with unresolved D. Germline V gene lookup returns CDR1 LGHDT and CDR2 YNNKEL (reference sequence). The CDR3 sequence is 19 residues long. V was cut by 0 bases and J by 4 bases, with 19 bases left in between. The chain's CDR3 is CASSQDNPSRPFYNSPLHF. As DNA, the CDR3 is TGTGCCAGCAGCCAAGATAACCCGAGCCGACCCTTTTATAATTCACCCCTCCACTTT.

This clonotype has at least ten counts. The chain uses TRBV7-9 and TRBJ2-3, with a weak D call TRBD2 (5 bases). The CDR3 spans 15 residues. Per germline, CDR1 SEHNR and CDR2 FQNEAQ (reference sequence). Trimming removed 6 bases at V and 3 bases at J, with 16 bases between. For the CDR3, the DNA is TGTGCCAGCAGACCAGTCCTGGGCGGGACAGATACGCAGTATTTT. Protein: CASRPVLGGTDTQYF.

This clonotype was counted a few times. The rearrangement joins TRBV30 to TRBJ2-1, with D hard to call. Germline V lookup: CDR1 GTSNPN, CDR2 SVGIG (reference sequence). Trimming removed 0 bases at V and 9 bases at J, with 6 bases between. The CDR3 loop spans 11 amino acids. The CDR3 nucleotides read TGTGCCTGGAGTGTGGGTGCTGAGCAGTTCTTC. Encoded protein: CAWSVGAEQFF.

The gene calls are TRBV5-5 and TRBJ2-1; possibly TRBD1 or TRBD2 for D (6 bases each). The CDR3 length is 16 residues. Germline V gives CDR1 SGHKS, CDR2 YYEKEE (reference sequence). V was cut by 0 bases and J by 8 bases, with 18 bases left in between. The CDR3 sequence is CASSLGGASKRDEQFF. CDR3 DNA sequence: TGTGCCAGCAGCTTGGGGGGGGCTAGTAAGAGAGATGAGCAGTTCTTC.

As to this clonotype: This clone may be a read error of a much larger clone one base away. The DNA for the CDR3 is TGTGCCGGCTTCGAGGAGGGGGACAGGGCAGGTGGCTACACCTTC. Encoded protein: CAGFEEGDRAGGYTF. The chain links TRBV12-3 or TRBV12-4 to TRBJ1-2; TRBD1 aligns across 9 bases. The CDR3 spans 15 residues. V lost 11 bases and J lost 7; bases outside the gene matches: 17.

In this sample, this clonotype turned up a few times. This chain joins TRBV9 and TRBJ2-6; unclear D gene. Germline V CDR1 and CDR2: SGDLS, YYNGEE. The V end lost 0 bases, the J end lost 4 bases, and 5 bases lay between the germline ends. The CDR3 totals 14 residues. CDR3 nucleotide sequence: TGTGCCAGCAGCGTAGGAGAGGGGGCCAACGTCCTGACTTTC. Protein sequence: CASSVGEGANVLTF.